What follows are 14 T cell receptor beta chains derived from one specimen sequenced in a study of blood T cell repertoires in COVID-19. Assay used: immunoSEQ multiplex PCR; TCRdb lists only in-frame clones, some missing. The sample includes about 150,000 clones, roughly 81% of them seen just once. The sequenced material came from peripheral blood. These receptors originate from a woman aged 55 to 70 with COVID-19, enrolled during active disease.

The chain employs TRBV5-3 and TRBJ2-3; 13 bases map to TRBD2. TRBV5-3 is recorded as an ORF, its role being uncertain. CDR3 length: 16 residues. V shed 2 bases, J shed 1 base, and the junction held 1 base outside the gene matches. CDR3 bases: TGTGCCAGAAGCTTCGGGACTAGCGGGGGCACAGATACGCAGTATTTT. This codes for CARSFGTSGGTDTQYF.

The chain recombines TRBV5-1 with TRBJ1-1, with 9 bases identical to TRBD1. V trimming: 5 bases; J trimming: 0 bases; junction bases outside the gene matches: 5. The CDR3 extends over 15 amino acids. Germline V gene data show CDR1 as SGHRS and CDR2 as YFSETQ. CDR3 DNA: TGCGCCAGCAGAACGGGACAGGGTATGAACACTGAAGCTTTCTTT. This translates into CASRTGQGMNTEAFF.

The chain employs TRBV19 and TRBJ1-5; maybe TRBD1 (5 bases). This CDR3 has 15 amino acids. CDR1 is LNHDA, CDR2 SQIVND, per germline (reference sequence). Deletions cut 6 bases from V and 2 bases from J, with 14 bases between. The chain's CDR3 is CASSSLPRGNQPQHF. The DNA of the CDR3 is TGTGCCAGTAGCTCTCTGCCCAGGGGCAATCAGCCCCAGCATTTT.

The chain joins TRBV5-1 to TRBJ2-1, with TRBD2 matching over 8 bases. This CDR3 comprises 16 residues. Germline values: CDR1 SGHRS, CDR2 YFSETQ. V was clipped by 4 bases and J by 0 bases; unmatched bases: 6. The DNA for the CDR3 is TGCGCCAGCAGCCAGGCCGCGGGAGGCTCCTACAATGAGCAGTTCTTC. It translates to CASSQAAGGSYNEQFF.

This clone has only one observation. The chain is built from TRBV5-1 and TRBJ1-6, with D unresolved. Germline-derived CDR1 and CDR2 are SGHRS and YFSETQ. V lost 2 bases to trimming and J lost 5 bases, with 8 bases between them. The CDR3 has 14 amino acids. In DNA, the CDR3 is TGCGCCAGCAGCTTACGTCAGAATAATTCACCCCTCCACTTT. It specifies CASSLRQNNSPLHF.

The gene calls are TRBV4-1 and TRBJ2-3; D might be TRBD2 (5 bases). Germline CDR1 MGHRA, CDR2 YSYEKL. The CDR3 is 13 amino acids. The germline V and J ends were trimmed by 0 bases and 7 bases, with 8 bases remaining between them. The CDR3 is CASSQDSVNTQYF. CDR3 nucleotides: TGCGCCAGCAGCCAAGATAGCGTGAATACGCAGTATTTT.

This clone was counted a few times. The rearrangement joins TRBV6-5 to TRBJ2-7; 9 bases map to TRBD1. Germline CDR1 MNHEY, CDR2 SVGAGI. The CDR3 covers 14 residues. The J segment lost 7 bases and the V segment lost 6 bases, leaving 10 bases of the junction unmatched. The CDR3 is CASRMTGGRAEQYF. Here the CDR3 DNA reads TGTGCCAGCAGGATGACAGGGGGACGAGCAGAGCAGTACTTC.

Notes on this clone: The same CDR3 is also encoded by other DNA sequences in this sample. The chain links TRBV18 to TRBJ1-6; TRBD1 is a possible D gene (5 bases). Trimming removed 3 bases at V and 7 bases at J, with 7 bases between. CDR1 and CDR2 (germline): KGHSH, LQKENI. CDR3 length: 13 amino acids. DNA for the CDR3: TGTGCCAGCTCACCCGACAGAAATTCACCCCTCCACTTT. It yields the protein CASSPDRNSPLHF.

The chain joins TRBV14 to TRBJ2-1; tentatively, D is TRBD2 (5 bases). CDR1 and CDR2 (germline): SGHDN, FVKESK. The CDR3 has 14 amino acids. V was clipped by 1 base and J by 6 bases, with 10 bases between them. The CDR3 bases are TGTGCCAGCAGCCAAGGGACTCTCTCCAATGAGCAGTTCTTC. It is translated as CASSQGTLSNEQFF.

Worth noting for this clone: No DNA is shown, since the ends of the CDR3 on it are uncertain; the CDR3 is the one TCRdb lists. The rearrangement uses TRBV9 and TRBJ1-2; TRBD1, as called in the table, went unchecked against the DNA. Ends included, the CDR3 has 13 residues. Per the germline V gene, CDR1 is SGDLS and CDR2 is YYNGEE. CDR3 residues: CASFGPGGTGYTF.

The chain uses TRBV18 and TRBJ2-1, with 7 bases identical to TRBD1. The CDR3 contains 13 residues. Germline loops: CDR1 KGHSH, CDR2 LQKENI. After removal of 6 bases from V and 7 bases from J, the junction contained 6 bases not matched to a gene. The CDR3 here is CASSRQGGNEQFF. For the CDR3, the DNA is TGTGCCAGCTCCAGACAGGGCGGGAATGAGCAGTTCTTC. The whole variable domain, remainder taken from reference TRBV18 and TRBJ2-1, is NAGVMQNPRHLVRRRGQEARLRCSPMKGHSHVYWYRQLPEEGLKFMVYLQKENIIDESGMPKERFSAEFPKEGPSILRIQQVVRGDSAAYFCASSRQGGNEQFFGPGTRLTVL.

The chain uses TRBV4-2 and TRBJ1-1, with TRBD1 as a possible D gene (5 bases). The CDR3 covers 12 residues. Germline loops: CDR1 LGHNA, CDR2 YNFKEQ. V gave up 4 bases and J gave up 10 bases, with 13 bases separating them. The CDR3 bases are TGTGCCAGCAGCCCCCCAGGGTTCGGAGCTTTCTTT. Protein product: CASSPPGFGAFF.

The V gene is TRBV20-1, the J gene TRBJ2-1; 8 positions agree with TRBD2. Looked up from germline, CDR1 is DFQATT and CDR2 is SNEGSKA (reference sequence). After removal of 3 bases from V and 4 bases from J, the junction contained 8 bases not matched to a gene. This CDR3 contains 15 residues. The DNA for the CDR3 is TGCAGTGCTAGTCCCCCCAGCGGGAGTTACAATGAGCAGTTCTTC. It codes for CSASPPSGSYNEQFF.

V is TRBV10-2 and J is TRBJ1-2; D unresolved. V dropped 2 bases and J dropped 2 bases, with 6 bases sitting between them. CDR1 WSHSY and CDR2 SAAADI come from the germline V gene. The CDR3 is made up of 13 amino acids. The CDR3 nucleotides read TGCGCCAGCAGTGAGAAGAGGAACTATGGCTACACCTTC. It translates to CASSEKRNYGYTF.